The clone carrying this TCR beta chain was observed a handful of times. These data come from a study of blood T cell repertoires in COVID-19. This CDR3 region has 14 residues. The trim removed 6 bases at V and 3 bases at J, leaving 6 bases unmatched. Germline V lookup: CDR1 KGHSH, CDR2 LQKENI. Method: immunoSEQ multiplex PCR; TCRdb's copy keeps in-frame clones and lacks some. The sample includes about 120,000 clones, 60% to 80% seen only once; the top ten take approximately 8%. This TCR derives from a human donor in a cohort sampled during active COVID-19. The V call is TRBV18, the J call TRBJ2-7; 9 nucleotides agree with TRBD1. The sample was peripheral blood. The CDR3 reads CASSPRDRVYEQYF. For the CDR3, the DNA is TGTGCCAGCTCCCCCCGGGACAGGGTCTACGAGCAGTACTTC.